The next 3 T cell receptor beta chains were all read from a single sample in a study of OX40 agonist ivuxolimab in advanced cancers. Here immunoSEQ multiplex PCR was the method, and the copy in TCRdb shows in-frame clones only, minus some. The profile shows tens of thousands of clones, roughly 90% of them singletons. The specimen was CD4+ or CD8+ T cells sorted from blood, collected in a trial of the OX40 agonist ivuxolimab. These receptors were collected from an adult with an advanced solid tumor such as melanoma, head and neck, liver or kidney cancer.

V is TRBV23-1 and J is TRBJ2-5; 10 nucleotides match TRBD1. TRBV23-1 is identified as an open reading frame with a role that is uncertain. After removal of 7 bases from V and 8 bases from J, the junction contained 19 bases not matched to a gene. The CDR3 has 17 residues. CDR3 in amino acids: CASIIGTGDYKTGTQYF. The DNA of the CDR3 is TGCGCCAGCATAATAGGGACAGGGGATTACAAGACGGGTACCCAGTACTTC.

The genes are TRBV30 and TRBJ2-7, with D unclear. CDR3 length: 14 residues. V dropped 2 bases and J dropped 3 bases, with 14 bases sitting between them. The germline V gene has CDR1 GTSNPN and CDR2 SVGIG (reference sequence). The CDR3 DNA sequence: TGTGCCTGGAGTCCGAAGGGATCTGGCTACGAGCAGTACTTC. Translated: CAWSPKGSGYEQYF.

V usage is TRBV28 and J usage is TRBJ1-5, with D unresolved. Trimming removed 6 bases at V and 6 bases at J, with 9 bases between. This CDR3 is 12 amino acids long. CDR1 and CDR2 (germline): MDHEN, SYDVKM. The chain's CDR3 is CASRVTTQPQHF. The CDR3 coding sequence is TGTGCCAGCAGGGTGACAACTCAGCCCCAGCATTTT.